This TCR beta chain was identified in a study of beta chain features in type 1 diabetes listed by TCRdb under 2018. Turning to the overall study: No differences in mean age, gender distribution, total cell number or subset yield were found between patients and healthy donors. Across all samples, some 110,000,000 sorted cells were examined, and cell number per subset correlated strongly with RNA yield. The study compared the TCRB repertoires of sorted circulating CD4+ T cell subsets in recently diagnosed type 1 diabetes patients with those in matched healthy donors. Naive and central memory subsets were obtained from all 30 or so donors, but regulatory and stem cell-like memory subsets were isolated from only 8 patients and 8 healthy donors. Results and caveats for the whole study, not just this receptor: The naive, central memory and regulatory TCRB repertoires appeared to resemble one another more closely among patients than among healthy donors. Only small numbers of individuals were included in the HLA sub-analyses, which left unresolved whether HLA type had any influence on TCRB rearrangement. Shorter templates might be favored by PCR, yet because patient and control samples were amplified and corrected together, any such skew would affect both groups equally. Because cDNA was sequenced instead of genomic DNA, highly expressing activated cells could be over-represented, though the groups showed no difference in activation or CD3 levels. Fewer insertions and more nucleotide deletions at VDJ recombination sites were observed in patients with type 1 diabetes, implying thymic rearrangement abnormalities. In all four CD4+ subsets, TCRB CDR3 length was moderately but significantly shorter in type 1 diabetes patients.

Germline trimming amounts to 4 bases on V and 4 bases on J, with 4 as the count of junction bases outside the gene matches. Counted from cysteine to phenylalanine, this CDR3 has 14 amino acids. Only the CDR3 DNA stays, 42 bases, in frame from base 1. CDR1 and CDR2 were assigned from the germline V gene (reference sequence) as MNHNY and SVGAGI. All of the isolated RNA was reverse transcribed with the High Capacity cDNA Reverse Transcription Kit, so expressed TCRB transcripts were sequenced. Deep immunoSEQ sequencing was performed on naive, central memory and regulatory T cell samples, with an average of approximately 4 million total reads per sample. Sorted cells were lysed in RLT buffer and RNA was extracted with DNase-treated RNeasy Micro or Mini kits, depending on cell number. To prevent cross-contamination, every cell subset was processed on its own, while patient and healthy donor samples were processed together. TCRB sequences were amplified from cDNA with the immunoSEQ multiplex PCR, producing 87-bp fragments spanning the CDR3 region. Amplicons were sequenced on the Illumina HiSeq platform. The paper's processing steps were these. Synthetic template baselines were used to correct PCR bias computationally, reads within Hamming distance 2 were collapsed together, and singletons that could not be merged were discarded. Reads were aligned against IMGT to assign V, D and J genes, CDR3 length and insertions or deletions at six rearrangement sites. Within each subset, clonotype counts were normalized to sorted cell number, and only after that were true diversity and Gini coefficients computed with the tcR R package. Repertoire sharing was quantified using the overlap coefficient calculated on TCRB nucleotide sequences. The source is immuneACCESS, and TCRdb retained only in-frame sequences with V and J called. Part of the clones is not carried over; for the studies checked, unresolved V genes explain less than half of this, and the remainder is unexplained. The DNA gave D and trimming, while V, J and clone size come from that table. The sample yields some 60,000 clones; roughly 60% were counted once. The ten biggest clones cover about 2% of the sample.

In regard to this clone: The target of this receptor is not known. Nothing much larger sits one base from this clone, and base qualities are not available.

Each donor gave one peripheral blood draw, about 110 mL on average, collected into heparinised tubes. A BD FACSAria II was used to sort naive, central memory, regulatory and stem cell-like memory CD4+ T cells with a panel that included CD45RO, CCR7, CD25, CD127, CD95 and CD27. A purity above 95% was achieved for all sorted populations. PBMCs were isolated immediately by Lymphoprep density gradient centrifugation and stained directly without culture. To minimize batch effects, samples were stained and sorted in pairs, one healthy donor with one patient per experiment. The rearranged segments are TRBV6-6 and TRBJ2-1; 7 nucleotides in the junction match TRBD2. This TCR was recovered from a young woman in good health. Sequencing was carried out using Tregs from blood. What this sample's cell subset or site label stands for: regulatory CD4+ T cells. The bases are TGTGCCAGCAGTTCGCCTAGCGGATACAATGAGCAGTTCTTC. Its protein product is CASSSPSGYNEQFF.